Following are 30 T cell receptor beta chains from one sample sequenced in a study of identical twins. TCRdb called the 5' RACE reads again in MiXCR, with one record for every CDR3 protein. The table shows roughly 490,000 distinct CDR3 sequences, with roughly an eighth occurring only once. The data also belong to a second study, concerning yellow fever vaccine responses in identical twins.

The material sequenced was CD4+ T cells sorted from blood. The receptor source for this set is a woman younger than 30 in good health.

This clonotype came up many times. The genes are TRBV12-3 or TRBV12-4 and TRBJ2-3, with D unclear. The CDR3 extends over 14 amino acids. V was clipped by 3 bases and J by 0 bases, with 7 bases between them. The CDR3 bases are TGTGCCAGCAGTTTCGGCAGGAGCACAGATACGCAGTATTTT. It codes for CASSFGRSTDTQYF.

About this clonotype: A much larger clone differs from this one at a single base, so this may be a read error. The CDR3 does not end in the conserved phenylalanine or tryptophan, so this is likely a read error. The CDR3 protein is CASSQGDRDNSPLHL. The DNA of the CDR3 is TGTGCCAGCAGCCAAGGGGACAGGGATAATTCACCCCTCCACCTT. The gene calls are TRBV3-1 and TRBJ1-6, with 9 bases fitting TRBD1. This CDR3 comprises 15 residues. J was trimmed by 5 bases and V by 1 base; bases with no gene match: 0. CDR1 and CDR2 (germline): LGHDT, YNNKEL (reference sequence).

Comments on this clonotype: The junction and the germline gene differ at one end; a read error may be behind it. The chain links TRBV7-7 to TRBJ2-3, with 7 positions matching TRBD2. The CDR3 totals 15 residues. CDR1 SSHAT and CDR2 FNYEAQ come from the germline V gene (reference sequence). CDR3 region: CASSLVGGEGDTQYF. CDR3 nucleotide sequence: TGTGCTAGCAGCTTAGTTGGGGGGGAGGGAGATACGCAGTATTTT.

This clonotype was counted a few times. The rearrangement joins TRBV24-1 to TRBJ2-1; 7 nucleotides match TRBD1. V was pared by 9 bases and J by 4 bases, with 8 bases of the junction left unmatched. This CDR3 comprises 14 residues. Looked up from germline, CDR1 is KGHDR and CDR2 is SFDVKD. The CDR3 DNA is TGTGCCACCGGGGACAGATCTTCTTACAATGAGCAGTTCTTC. It is translated as CATGDRSSYNEQFF.

This clonotype was counted ten times or more. This CDR3 is CASSRSGGGETQYF. DNA for the CDR3: TGTGCCAGCAGCCGATCGGGAGGGGGAGAGACCCAGTACTTC. The rearrangement joins TRBV7-8 to TRBJ2-5, with TRBD2 matching over 8 bases. Germline CDR1 and CDR2: SGHVS and FQNEAQ. With V trimmed by 5 bases and J by 4 bases, 6 bases remained unmatched. The CDR3 runs 14 residues.

J is TRBJ1-1 and V is TRBV12-3 or TRBV12-4; no clear D. With 1 base removed from V and 9 bases from J, the gap between germline ends came to 6 bases. The CDR3 spans 11 residues. Written as DNA, the CDR3 is TGTGCCAGCAGTTTAGAAGAAAAAGCTTTCTTT. Translation gives CASSLEEKAFF.

In this sample, this clonotype turned up a few times. The gene calls are TRBV12-3 or TRBV12-4 and TRBJ2-7, with TRBD1 identical over 7 bases. This CDR3 has 14 amino acids. The J segment lost 2 bases and the V segment lost 6 bases, leaving 7 bases of the junction unmatched. The DNA for the CDR3 is TGTGCCAGCAGGGCTACGGGACAGACCTACGAGCAGTACTTC. As protein: CASRATGQTYEQYF.

This clonotype was observed many times. The J gene is TRBJ1-1, the V gene TRBV29-1, with 7 bases identical to TRBD1. The V segment lost 6 bases and the J segment 6 bases; nucleotides outside the gene matches: 10. In germline, CDR1 is SQVTM, CDR2 ANQGSEA. The CDR3 is 13 amino acids. Here the CDR3 reads CSVEGDSRAEAFF. In DNA form, the CDR3 reads TGCAGCGTGGAGGGGGACAGCCGTGCTGAAGCTTTCTTT.

This clonotype was recorded many times. The rearrangement uses TRBV6-2 or TRBV6-3 and TRBJ2-5; 11 positions match TRBD2. Germline assignment: CDR1 MNHEY and CDR2 SVGEGT. CDR3 length: 15 amino acids. The trim removed 6 bases at V and 5 bases at J, leaving 8 bases unmatched. This CDR3 reads CASSSASGRFETQYF. In DNA, the CDR3 is TGTGCCAGCAGCTCCGCTAGCGGGAGGTTTGAGACCCAGTACTTC.

This clonotype occurred a few times. The chain joins TRBV10-3 to TRBJ2-2; 8 nucleotides line up with TRBD1. V was clipped by 0 bases and J by 7 bases; unmatched bases: 4. The germline CDR1 and CDR2 sequences are ENHRY and SYGVKD. CDR3 size: 15 residues. Written as DNA, the CDR3 is TGTGCCATCAGTGAGTCGAGACAGGGGAACGGGGAGCTGTTTTTT. As protein: CAISESRQGNGELFF.

This clonotype was counted a single time. The rearrangement joins TRBV20-1 to TRBJ2-3; 8 bases line up with TRBD2. From germline, CDR1 is DFQATT and CDR2 SNEGSKA (reference sequence). After removal of 0 bases from V and 4 bases from J, the junction contained 6 bases not matched to a gene. The CDR3 runs to 15 residues. This CDR3 reads CSARDAGGGSDTQYF. The CDR3 DNA reads TGCAGTGCTAGAGATGCGGGAGGTGGATCAGATACGCAGTATTTT.

This clonotype was observed many times. This chain links TRBV15 with TRBJ2-1; the match to TRBD1 covers 8 bases. This CDR3 spans 16 amino acids. Trimming cost V 1 base and J 0 bases; bases outside gene matches: 2. Germline CDR1 and CDR2: LNHNV and YYDKDF (reference sequence). The CDR3 DNA is TGTGCCACCAGCAGAGGAGGGACAGGCTCCTACAATGAGCAGTTCTTC. Amino acids: CATSRGGTGSYNEQFF. The complete variable domain, with remaining parts taken from reference TRBV15 and TRBJ2-1, reads DAMVIQNPRYQVTQFGKPVTLSCSQTLNHNVMYWYQQKSSQAPKLLFHYYDKDFNNEADTPDNFQSRRPNTSFCFLDIRSPGLGDTAMYLCATSRGGTGSYNEQFFGPGTRLTVL.

This clonotype was counted a few times. The chain joins TRBV5-1 to TRBJ2-7; TRBD1 is a possible D gene (6 bases). This CDR3 comprises 14 residues. The V end was cut by 2 bases, the J end by 5 bases, with 14 bases between. CDR1 and CDR2 from the germline V gene are SGHRS and YFSETQ. The CDR3 DNA follows: TGCGCCAGCAGCTTTGACAGGAATGATGACGAGCAGTACTTC. Translating it yields CASSFDRNDDEQYF.

J is TRBJ2-7 and V is TRBV18; TRBD1 matches at 8 bases. The CDR3 has 14 amino acids. V lost 3 bases and J lost 9; bases outside the gene matches: 10. Per the germline V gene, CDR1 is KGHSH and CDR2 is LQKENI. The CDR3 DNA reads TGTGCCAGCTCACCCAATACTGGGACAGGTGGGCAGTACTTC. Protein product: CASSPNTGTGGQYF.

This chain uses TRBV5-1 with TRBJ2-7; D unresolved. Germline CDR1 is SGHRS and CDR2 is YFSETQ. Trimming took off 1 base at V and 2 bases at J, with 7 bases between the two ends. This CDR3 has 13 amino acids. The CDR3 region is CASSLLDAYEQYF. In DNA, the CDR3 is TGCGCCAGCAGCTTGCTAGATGCCTACGAGCAGTACTTC.

The chain recombines TRBV4-1 with TRBJ1-3; D is possibly TRBD1 (6 bases). V was cut by 2 bases and J by 0 bases, with 14 bases left in between. The CDR3 is 17 amino acids. CDR1 MGHRA and CDR2 YSYEKL come from the germline V gene. The CDR3 here is CASSQLPGQYSGNTIYF. CDR3 sequence (DNA): TGCGCCAGCAGCCAACTTCCGGGACAATACTCTGGAAACACCATATATTTT.

The gene calls are TRBV29-1 and TRBJ2-2, with 7 bases fitting TRBD1. The length of the CDR3 is 14 residues. V gave up 6 bases and J gave up 3 bases; unmatched junction bases: 7. The germline gives CDR1 SQVTM, CDR2 ANQGSEA. CDR3 nucleotides: TGCAGCGTCGCTGGGACAGCTTACACCGGGGAGCTGTTTTTT. As protein: CSVAGTAYTGELFF.

On this clonotype itself: Germline and junction disagree at one end, which may indicate a read error. The chain recombines TRBV3-1 with TRBJ2-1, with a tentative D call TRBD2 (5 bases). From germline, CDR1 is LGHDT and CDR2 YNNKEL (reference sequence). The CDR3 covers 15 residues. The CDR3 reads CASTQVGASYNEQFF. CDR3 DNA sequence: TGTGCCAGCACCCAAGTGGGAGCTTCCTACAATGAGCAGTTCTTC.

The table lists this clonotype with a few counts. The J gene is TRBJ2-5, the V gene TRBV20-1; a possible D gene is TRBD1 (5 bases). The CDR3 is made up of 15 amino acids. Per the germline V gene, CDR1 is DFQATT and CDR2 is SNEGSKA (reference sequence). Trimming took off 0 bases at V and 1 base at J, with 12 bases between the two ends. CDR3 protein: CSARDLDSLQETQYF. The CDR3 DNA sequence: TGCAGTGCTAGAGACCTTGACAGTCTCCAAGAGACCCAGTACTTC.

The rearrangement links TRBV14 to TRBJ1-1, with D perhaps TRBD1 (6 bases). Germline V gives CDR1 SGHDN, CDR2 FVKESK. The length of the CDR3 is 13 residues. V was cut by 2 bases and J by 7 bases, with 11 bases left in between. In DNA, the CDR3 is TGTGCCAGCAGCCAAAGGGGACAAAATGAAGCTTTCTTT. Translating it yields CASSQRGQNEAFF.

J is TRBJ2-7 and V is TRBV14; 7 bases align to TRBD2. Germline trimming cut 3 bases from V and 6 bases from J; bases unmatched to any gene: 14. Looked up from germline, CDR1 is SGHDN and CDR2 is FVKESK. CDR3 size: 16 residues. CDR3 sequence (DNA): TGTGCCAGCAGCCAGCTAGATGGGGGGGACCTGGCCGAGCAGTACTTC. Protein sequence: CASSQLDGGDLAEQYF.

As concerns this clonotype: Relative to the germline gene, one junction end is altered; a read error may explain this. This rearrangement joins TRBV7-7 to TRBJ2-1; D call uncertain. The CDR3 has 14 residues. Germline values: CDR1 SSHAT, CDR2 FNYEAQ (reference sequence). The CDR3 nucleotides are TGTGCTAGCAGCTTTGCGGAACCCTACAATGAGCAGTTCTTC. This sequence encodes CASSFAEPYNEQFF.

V usage is TRBV5-5 and J usage is TRBJ2-2, with 8 bases lining up with TRBD1. V shed 7 bases, J shed 4 bases, and the junction held 12 bases outside the gene matches. Germline CDR1 SGHKS, CDR2 YYEKEE (reference sequence). The CDR3 length is 16 residues. CDR3 DNA: TGTGCCAGCTCGTCTTACCGGGACAGGCTCACCGGGGAGCTGTTTTTT. It codes for CASSSYRDRLTGELFF.

The V and J genes are TRBV6-6 and TRBJ2-2; D remains ambiguous. V lost 6 bases and J lost 6, with 5 bases in between. Germline CDR1 reads MNHNY; CDR2 reads SVGAGI (reference sequence). The CDR3 runs 11 residues. CDR3 DNA sequence: TGTGCCAGCAGGACCTCCGGGGAGCTGTTTTTT. The encoded protein is CASRTSGELFF.

This chain joins TRBV28 and TRBJ2-7, with D possibly matching TRBD1 (6 bases). There are 15 residues in the CDR3. With 4 bases removed from V and 3 bases from J, the gap between germline ends came to 16 bases. CDR1 is MDHEN, CDR2 SYDVKM, per germline. CDR3 sequence reads: CASSSTRGSGYEQYF. The CDR3 coding sequence is TGTGCCAGCAGTTCTACCAGGGGATCTGGCTACGAGCAGTACTTC. The variable domain in full, with the rest retrieved from reference TRBV28 and TRBJ2-7, is DVKVTQSSRYLVKRTGEKVFLECVQDMDHENMFWYRQDPGLGLRLIYFSYDVKMKEKGDIPEGYSVSREKKERFSLILESASTNQTSMYLCASSSTRGSGYEQYFGPGTRLTVT.

This clonotype showed up just a few times. CDR3 residues: CASSQRGPGELFF. CDR3 DNA: TGTGCCAGCAGCCAGAGGGGCCCCGGGGAGCTGTTTTTT. The chain joins TRBV3-1 to TRBJ2-2; D possibly uses TRBD1 or TRBD2 (5 bases each). This CDR3 is built from 13 residues. Germline assignment: CDR1 LGHDT and CDR2 YNNKEL (reference sequence). The V end was cut by 3 bases, the J end by 6 bases, with 8 bases between. The whole variable domain, filled in from reference TRBV3-1 and TRBJ2-2, reads DTAVSQTPKYLVTQMGNDKSIKCEQNLGHDTMYWYKQDSKKFLKIMFSYNNKELIINETVPNRFSPKSPDKAHLNLHINSLELGDSAVYFCASSQRGPGELFFGEGSRLTVL.

This clonotype appeared a few times. This rearrangement joins TRBV10-3 to TRBJ1-4; D is undetermined. Germline-derived CDR1 and CDR2 are ENHRY and SYGVKD. With 6 bases removed from V and 6 bases from J, the gap between germline ends came to 11 bases. The CDR3 extends over 13 amino acids. The CDR3 sequence is CAISPGEHEKLFF. In DNA, the CDR3 is TGTGCCATCAGCCCAGGCGAGCATGAAAAACTGTTTTTT.

This clonotype has a count of ten or more. The J gene is TRBJ2-5, the V gene TRBV9, with 10 bases identical to TRBD2. The germline gives CDR1 SGDLS, CDR2 YYNGEE. Trimming at V came to 3 bases and at J to 4 bases, leaving 9 bases not matched to a gene. CDR3 length: 16 amino acids. The CDR3 protein is CASSATSGASIETQYF. The CDR3 DNA reads as TGTGCCAGCAGCGCAACTAGCGGGGCCTCGATAGAGACCCAGTACTTC. The whole variable domain, filled in from reference TRBV9 and TRBJ2-5, reads DSGVTQTPKHLITATGQRVTLRCSPRSGDLSVYWYQQSLDQGLQFLIQYYNGEERAKGNILERFSAQQFPDLHSELNLSSLELGDSALYFCASSATSGASIETQYFGPGTRLLVL.

This clonotype turned up a few times. V and J are TRBV5-1 and TRBJ2-1; 7 nucleotides agree with TRBD1. Losses at the gene ends were 3 bases for V and 5 bases for J; bases not matched to a gene: 5. Germline CDR1 SGHRS, CDR2 YFSETQ. The CDR3 contains 14 residues. CDR3 bases: TGCGCCAGCAGCTGGGGGACAGTGCACAATGAGCAGTTCTTC. Residues: CASSWGTVHNEQFF.

This clonotype has more than one count but fewer than ten. This rearrangement joins TRBV4-3 to TRBJ2-2; D is possibly TRBD1 (6 bases). Trimming pared 8 bases from V and 7 bases from J, leaving 14 bases between. The CDR3 runs to 13 residues. Looked up from germline, CDR1 is LGHNA and CDR2 is YSLEER. CDR3 in DNA: TGCGCCAGCTCCCGAGGGGGAAGCGGGGAGCTGTTTTTT. Encoded protein: CASSRGGSGELFF.